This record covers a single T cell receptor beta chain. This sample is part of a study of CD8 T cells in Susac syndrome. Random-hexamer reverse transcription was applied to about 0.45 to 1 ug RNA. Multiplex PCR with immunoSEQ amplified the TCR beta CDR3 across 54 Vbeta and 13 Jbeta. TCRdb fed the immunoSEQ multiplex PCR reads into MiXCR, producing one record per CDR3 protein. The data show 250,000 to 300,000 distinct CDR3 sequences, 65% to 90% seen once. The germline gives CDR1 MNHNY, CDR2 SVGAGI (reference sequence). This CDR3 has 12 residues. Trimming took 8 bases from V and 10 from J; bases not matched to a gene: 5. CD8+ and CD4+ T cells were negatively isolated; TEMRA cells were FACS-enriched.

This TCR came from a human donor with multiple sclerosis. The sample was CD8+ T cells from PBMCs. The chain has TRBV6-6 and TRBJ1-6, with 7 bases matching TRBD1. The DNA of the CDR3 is TGTGCCAGCCTACAGGGGTCCTCACCCCTCCACTTT. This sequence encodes CASLQGSSPLHF.